The 23 T cell receptor beta chains listed next were all sequenced from one sample in a study of cytotoxic CD8 clonotypes in ibrutinib-treated CLL. The data were produced by immunoSEQ multiplex PCR, yet TCRdb's version contains in-frame clones alone and is incomplete. The repertoire holds over 40,000 clones, with around 78% as singletons. This specimen was PBMCs, taken after 24 months of ibrutinib treatment. These TCRs come from a human donor with chronic lymphocytic leukemia.

This chain joins TRBV7-9 and TRBJ2-2; the D is unclear. Deletions cut 7 bases from V and 3 bases from J, with 12 bases between. The CDR3 consists of 14 residues. Germline CDR1 reads SEHNR; CDR2 reads FQNEAQ (reference sequence). The CDR3 sequence: CASMVGSYTGELFF. For the CDR3, the DNA is TGTGCCAGCATGGTTGGAAGTTACACCGGGGAGCTGTTTTTT.

The chain recombines TRBV6-4 with TRBJ2-6; D gene ambiguous. Trimming pared 2 bases from V and 0 bases from J, leaving 2 bases between. This CDR3 contains 14 residues. Germline V CDR1 and CDR2: MRHNA, SNTAGT. The CDR3 DNA reads as TGTGCCAGCAGTGACAACTCTGGGGCCAACGTCCTGACTTTC. Translated: CASSDNSGANVLTF.

The chain uses TRBV5-4 and TRBJ2-3, with 7 bases that match TRBD1. Unmatched junction bases numbered 8, after V lost 4 bases and J lost 3 bases. CDR3 length: 15 amino acids. The germline V gene encodes CDR1 SGHNT and CDR2 YYREEE (reference sequence). In nucleotides, the CDR3 is TGTGCCAGCAGCCCCGACAGGGCTCGGACAGATACGCAGTATTTT. Amino acids: CASSPDRARTDTQYF.

J is TRBJ2-7 and V is TRBV2, with 10 nucleotides matching TRBD2. CDR3 length: 15 residues. CDR1 and CDR2 (germline): SNHLY, FYNNEI. The V segment lost 7 bases and the J segment 5 bases; nucleotides outside the gene matches: 11. CDR3 coding DNA: TGTGCCAGCACGAAGGGTAGCGGGAGGATCGACGAGCAGTACTTC. Protein product: CASTKGSGRIDEQYF.

The rearrangement joins TRBV27 to TRBJ2-1, with TRBD1 identical over 11 bases. After removal of 6 bases from V and 2 bases from J, the junction contained 3 bases not matched to a gene. CDR3 length equals 15 residues. The germline gives CDR1 MNHEY, CDR2 SMNVEV (reference sequence). CDR3: CASRPGQGAYNEQFF. The CDR3 bases are TGTGCCAGCAGGCCGGGACAGGGGGCCTACAATGAGCAGTTCTTC.

This clone was found a few times. The chain has TRBV7-2 and TRBJ2-7, with no clear D. The CDR3 totals 14 residues. CDR1 and CDR2 (germline): SGHTA, FQGNSA. Trimming took off 2 bases at V and 0 bases at J, with 8 bases between the two ends. The DNA for the CDR3 is TGTGCCAGCAGCTTACACCAGAACTCCTACGAGCAGTACTTC. Protein: CASSLHQNSYEQYF.

The chain couples TRBV20-1 to TRBJ2-7, with D unclear. Trimming left V 2 bases short and J 5 bases short, with 7 bases between. This CDR3 has 11 amino acids. Germline CDR1 is DFQATT and CDR2 is SNEGSKA (reference sequence). The CDR3 bases are TGCAGTGCTAGAAACACCGACGAGCAGTACTTC. Translated: CSARNTDEQYF.

The chain employs TRBV21-1 and TRBJ2-4; the DNA was not used to check the table's D call, TRBD2. TRBV21-1 is annotated as a pseudogene. This CDR3 region has 17 residues. CDR3 nucleotides: TGTGCCATCCCTCACCCTCTAGCGGTACTAGCCAAAAACATTCAGTACTTC. Protein sequence: CAIPHPLAVLAKNIQYF.

This clone was detected a few times. The V gene is TRBV2, the J gene TRBJ1-1, with 8 bases identical to TRBD1. The CDR3 consists of 17 residues. The germline CDR1 and CDR2 sequences are SNHLY and FYNNEI. With 4 bases clipped from V and 1 base from J, the junction kept 11 bases outside the gene matches. The CDR3, as DNA: TGTGCCAGCAGTGCGGCGGGCCTTGGACAGGGGAACACTGAAGCTTTCTTT. Translating it yields CASSAAGLGQGNTEAFF.

CDR3 in amino acids: CASSQGEGTGNQPQHF. CDR3 DNA sequence: TGCGCCAGCAGCCAAGGCGAGGGGACGGGCAATCAGCCCCAGCATTTT. V is TRBV4-1 and J is TRBJ1-5; D possibly corresponds to TRBD1 (5 bases). V lost 1 base and J 2 bases, leaving 12 bases between the germline ends. The CDR3 runs 16 residues. The V gene's germline CDR1 is MGHRA and CDR2 YSYEKL.

CDR3 nucleotides: TGTGCCAGCAGCTCTCTTGGAGTGCGGGATACGCAGTATTTT. Amino acid sequence: CASSSLGVRDTQYF. V usage is TRBV7-2 and J usage is TRBJ2-3; no clear D. V was clipped by 4 bases and J by 6 bases, with 14 bases between them. Germline loops: CDR1 SGHTA, CDR2 FQGNSA. The CDR3 runs to 14 residues.

This clone was recorded a few times. The rearrangement uses TRBV7-9 and TRBJ1-1; TRBD1 matches 7 bases. The germline V gene has CDR1 SEHNR and CDR2 FQNEAQ (reference sequence). V lost 5 bases, J lost 5 bases, and 11 bases stayed unmatched. The length of the CDR3 is 15 residues. This chain's CDR3 is CASSPRQGGGTEAFF. Written as DNA, the CDR3 is TGTGCCAGCAGCCCGAGACAGGGCGGGGGAACTGAAGCTTTCTTT.

The genes are TRBV6-6 and TRBJ2-7; D is unresolved. The CDR3 has 13 amino acids. CDR1 MNHNY and CDR2 SVGAGI come from the germline V gene (reference sequence). Trimming removed 2 bases from V and 0 bases from J, with 5 bases in between. This CDR3 reads CASSYAGSYEQYF. DNA of the CDR3: TGTGCCAGCAGTTACGCAGGCTCCTACGAGCAGTACTTC.

This clone came up a few times. In the same sample, other DNA sequences code for this CDR3. V is TRBV7-2 and J is TRBJ1-4, with D perhaps TRBD1 (5 bases). Germline V lookup: CDR1 SGHTA, CDR2 FQGNSA. Trimming left V 1 base short and J 8 bases short, with 8 bases between. The CDR3 runs 13 residues. The CDR3 region is CASSLGTSEKLFF. CDR3 coding DNA: TGTGCCAGCAGCTTAGGGACATCCGAAAAACTGTTTTTT.

The chain employs TRBV30 and TRBJ1-1; 10 bases agree with TRBD1. Germline values: CDR1 GTSNPN, CDR2 SVGIG (reference sequence). Trimming took 3 bases from V and 0 from J; bases not matched to a gene: 4. The CDR3 consists of 15 residues. CDR3 protein: CAWSGQGGMNTEAFF. CDR3 DNA: TGTGCCTGGAGCGGACAGGGGGGGATGAACACTGAAGCTTTCTTT.

The chain is built from TRBV10-3 and TRBJ1-2; weak D call: TRBD1 (5 bases). This CDR3 has 13 amino acids. Germline-derived CDR1 and CDR2 are ENHRY and SYGVKD. Trimming cost V 5 bases and J 3 bases, with 10 bases left between them. CDR3 residues: CAISTGGDYGYTF. The DNA of the CDR3 is TGTGCCATCAGTACCGGGGGGGACTATGGCTACACCTTC.

The sample holds a few counts of this clone. The chain couples TRBV12-2 to TRBJ2-7. TRBV12-2 is a recognized pseudogene. There are 12 residues in the CDR3. CDR3 in DNA: TGTGCCAGCAGCTTAGGTGCCTACGAGCAGTACTTC. Protein product: CASSLGAYEQYF.

The chain couples TRBV7-2 to TRBJ2-3; 7 nucleotides agree with TRBD2. Germline V gives CDR1 SGHTA, CDR2 FQGNSA. This CDR3 is built from 17 residues. The J segment lost 3 bases and the V segment lost 5 bases, leaving 14 bases of the junction unmatched. The CDR3 coding sequence is TGTGCCAGCAGCCACGAAATTACTAGCGCTACGACAGATACGCAGTATTTT. It specifies CASSHEITSATTDTQYF.

V and J are TRBV19 and TRBJ2-2, with TRBD1 matching 9 bases. This CDR3 has 14 residues. Germline V lookup: CDR1 LNHDA, CDR2 SQIVND (reference sequence). Germline trimming cut 11 bases from V and 4 bases from J; bases unmatched to any gene: 8. CDR3 nucleotide sequence: TGTGCCGGAAGAGACAGGGGGACCACCGGGGAGCTGTTTTTT. Amino acids: CAGRDRGTTGELFF.

The J gene is TRBJ2-7, the V gene TRBV20-1, with D maybe TRBD1 (6 bases). This CDR3 comprises 11 residues. Per germline, CDR1 DFQATT and CDR2 SNEGSKA (reference sequence). The V end lost 6 bases, the J end lost 5 bases, and 11 bases lay between the germline ends. CDR3 region: CSAAQGNEQYF. CDR3 nucleotides: TGCAGTGCAGCACAGGGCAACGAGCAGTACTTC.

The CDR3: CASSESRVEETQYF. For the CDR3, the DNA is TGTGCCAGCAGTGAATCTAGGGTTGAAGAGACCCAGTACTTC. The J gene is TRBJ2-5, the V gene TRBV25-1; D not certain. The CDR3 is 14 residues long. Germline CDR1 MGHDK, CDR2 SYGVNS. V lost 1 base to trimming and J lost 3 bases, with 9 bases between them.

The chain carries TRBV5-4 and TRBJ1-5, with D unclear. Germline V gene data show CDR1 as SGHNT and CDR2 as YYREEE (reference sequence). V was clipped by 3 bases and J by 0 bases, with 4 bases between them. The CDR3 has 13 residues. The CDR3 nucleotides are TGTGCCAGCAGCTCGGATAGCAATCAGCCCCAGCATTTT. It translates to CASSSDSNQPQHF. The full variable domain, completed using reference TRBV5-4 and TRBJ1-5, is ETGVTQSPTHLIKTRGQQVTLRCSSQSGHNTVSWYQQALGQGPQFIFQYYREEENGRGNFPPRFSGLQFPNYSSELNVNALELDDSALYLCASSSDSNQPQHFGDGTRLSIL.

This chain connects TRBV5-1 to TRBJ2-1, with a weak D call TRBD2 (6 bases). Per germline, CDR1 SGHRS and CDR2 YFSETQ. The V and J ends lost 4 bases and 5 bases respectively, with 13 bases between them. CDR3 length equals 14 residues. The CDR3 loop is CASSLRTIDNEQFF. The CDR3 DNA is TGCGCCAGCAGCCTCCGGACTATTGACAATGAGCAGTTCTTC. Full variable domain (rest looked up from reference TRBV5-1 and TRBJ2-1): KAGVTQTPRYLIKTRGQQVTLSCSPISGHRSVSWYQQTPGQGLQFLFEYFSETQRNKGNFPGRFSGRQFSNSRSEMNVSTLELGDSALYLCASSLRTIDNEQFFGPGTRLTVL.